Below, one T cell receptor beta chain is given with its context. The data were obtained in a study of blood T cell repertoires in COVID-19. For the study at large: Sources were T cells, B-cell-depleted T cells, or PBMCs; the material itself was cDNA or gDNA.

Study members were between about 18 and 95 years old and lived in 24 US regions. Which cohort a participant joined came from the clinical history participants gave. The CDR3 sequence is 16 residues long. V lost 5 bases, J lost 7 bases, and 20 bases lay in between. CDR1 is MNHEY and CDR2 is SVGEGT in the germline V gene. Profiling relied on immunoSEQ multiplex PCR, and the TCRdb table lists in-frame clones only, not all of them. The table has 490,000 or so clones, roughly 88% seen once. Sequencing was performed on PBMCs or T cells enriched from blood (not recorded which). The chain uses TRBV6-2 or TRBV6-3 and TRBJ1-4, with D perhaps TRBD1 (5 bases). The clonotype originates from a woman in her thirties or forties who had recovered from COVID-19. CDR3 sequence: CASSNRSPRAAEKLFF. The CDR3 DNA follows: TGTGCCAGCAGTAACAGGTCCCCGCGCGCGGCTGAAAAACTGTTTTTT.